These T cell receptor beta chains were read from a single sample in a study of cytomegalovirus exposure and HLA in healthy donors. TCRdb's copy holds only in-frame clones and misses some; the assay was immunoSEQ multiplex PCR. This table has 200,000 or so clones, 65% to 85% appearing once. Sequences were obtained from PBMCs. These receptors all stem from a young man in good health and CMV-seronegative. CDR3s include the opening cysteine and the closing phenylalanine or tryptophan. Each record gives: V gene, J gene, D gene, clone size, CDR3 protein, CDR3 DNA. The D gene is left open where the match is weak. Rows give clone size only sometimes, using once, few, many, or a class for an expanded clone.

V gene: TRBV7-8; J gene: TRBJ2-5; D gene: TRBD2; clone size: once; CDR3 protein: CASSPGGPETQYF; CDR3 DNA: TGTGCCAGCAGCCCGGGGGGGCCGGAGACCCAGTACTTC
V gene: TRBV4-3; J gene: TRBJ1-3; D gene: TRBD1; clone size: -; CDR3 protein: CASSQRRGPGNTIYF; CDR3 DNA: TGCGCCAGCAGCCAGCGGAGGGGGCCAGGAAACACCATATATTTT
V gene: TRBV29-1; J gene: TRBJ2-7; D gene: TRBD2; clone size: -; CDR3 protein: CSVRTRLSYEQYF; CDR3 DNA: TGCAGCGTCCGGACTAGGCTTTCCTACGAGCAGTACTTC
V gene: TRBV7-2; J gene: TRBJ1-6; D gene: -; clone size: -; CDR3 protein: CASSLAWRGNSPLHF; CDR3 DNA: TGTGCCAGCAGCTTAGCTTGGAGGGGTAATTCACCCCTCCACTTT
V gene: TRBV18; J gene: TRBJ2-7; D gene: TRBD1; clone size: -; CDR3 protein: CASSTTGGGQYF; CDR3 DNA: TGTGCCAGCTCAACGACAGGGGGCGGGCAGTACTTC
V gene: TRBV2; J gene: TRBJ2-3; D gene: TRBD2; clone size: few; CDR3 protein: CASMAGGQADTQYF; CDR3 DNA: TGTGCCAGCATGGCGGGGGGGCAAGCAGATACGCAGTATTTT
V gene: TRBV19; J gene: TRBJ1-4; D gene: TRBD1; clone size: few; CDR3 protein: CASSMYRGRSEKLFF; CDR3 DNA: TGTGCCAGTAGTATGTACAGGGGGCGGTCAGAAAAACTGTTTTTT
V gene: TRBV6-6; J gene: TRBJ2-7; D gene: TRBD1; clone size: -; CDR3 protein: CASRMDRGENEQYF; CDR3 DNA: TGTGCCAGCAGAATGGACAGGGGGGAAAACGAGCAGTACTTC
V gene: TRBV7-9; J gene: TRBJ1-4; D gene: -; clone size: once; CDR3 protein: CASSQTGFATNEKLFF; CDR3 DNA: TGTGCCAGCAGCCAAACAGGGTTTGCAACTAATGAAAAACTGTTTTTT
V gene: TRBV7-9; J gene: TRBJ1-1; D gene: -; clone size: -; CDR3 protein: CASSFDSDTEAFF; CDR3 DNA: TGTGCCAGCAGCTTCGACAGCGACACTGAAGCTTTCTTT
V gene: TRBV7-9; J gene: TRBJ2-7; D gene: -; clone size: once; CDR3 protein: CASCLYGSYEQYF; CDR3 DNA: TGTGCCAGCTGCCTGTACGGCTCCTACGAGCAGTACTTC
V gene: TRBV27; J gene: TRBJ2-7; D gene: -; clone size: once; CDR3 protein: CASSFKSSYEQYF; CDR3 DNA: TGTGCCAGCAGTTTTAAGAGCTCCTACGAGCAGTACTTC
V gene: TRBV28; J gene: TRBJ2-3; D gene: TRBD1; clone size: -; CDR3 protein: CASSPYGTGGTDTQYF; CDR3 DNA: TGTGCCAGCAGTCCATACGGGACAGGGGGCACAGATACGCAGTATTTT
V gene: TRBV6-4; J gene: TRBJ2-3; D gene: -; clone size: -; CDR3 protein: CASSVGGGTDTQYF; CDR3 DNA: TGTGCCAGCAGTGTTGGCGGAGGAACAGATACGCAGTATTTT
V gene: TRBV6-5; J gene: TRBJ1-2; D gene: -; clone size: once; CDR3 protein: CASSRPGGGYTF; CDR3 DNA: TGTGCCAGCAGTCGACCCGGAGGTGGCTACACCTTC
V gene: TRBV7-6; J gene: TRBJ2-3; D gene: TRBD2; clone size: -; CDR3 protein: CASTAGVIWTDTQYF; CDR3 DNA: TGTGCCAGCACCGCGGGGGTCATATGGACAGATACGCAGTATTTT
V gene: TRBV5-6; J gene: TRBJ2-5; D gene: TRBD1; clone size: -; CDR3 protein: CASSLGNSGQGKTQYF; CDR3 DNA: TGTGCCAGCAGCTTGGGAAATTCTGGACAGGGGAAGACCCAGTACTTC
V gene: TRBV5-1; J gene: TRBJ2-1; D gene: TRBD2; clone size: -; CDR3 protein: CASSSGGGSRGNEQFF; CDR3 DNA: TGCGCCAGCAGCTCGGGGGGGGGCTCCAGGGGCAATGAGCAGTTCTTC
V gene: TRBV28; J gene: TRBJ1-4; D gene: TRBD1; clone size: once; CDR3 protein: CASSHPTGGAKLFF; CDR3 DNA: TGTGCCAGCAGTCACCCGACAGGGGGCGCGAAACTGTTTTTT
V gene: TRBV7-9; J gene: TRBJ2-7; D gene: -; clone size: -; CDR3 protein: CASSTYYEQYF; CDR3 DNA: TGTGCCAGCAGTACCTACTACGAGCAGTACTTC
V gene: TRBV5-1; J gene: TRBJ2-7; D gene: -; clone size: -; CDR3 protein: CASSSGTHTYEQYF; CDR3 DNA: TGCGCCAGCAGTTCCGGGACACACACCTACGAGCAGTACTTC
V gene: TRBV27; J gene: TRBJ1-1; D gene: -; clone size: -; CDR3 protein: CASSSRTGIFMGTEAFF; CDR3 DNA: TGTGCCAGCAGTTCCAGGACTGGAATTTTTATGGGGACTGAAGCTTTCTTT